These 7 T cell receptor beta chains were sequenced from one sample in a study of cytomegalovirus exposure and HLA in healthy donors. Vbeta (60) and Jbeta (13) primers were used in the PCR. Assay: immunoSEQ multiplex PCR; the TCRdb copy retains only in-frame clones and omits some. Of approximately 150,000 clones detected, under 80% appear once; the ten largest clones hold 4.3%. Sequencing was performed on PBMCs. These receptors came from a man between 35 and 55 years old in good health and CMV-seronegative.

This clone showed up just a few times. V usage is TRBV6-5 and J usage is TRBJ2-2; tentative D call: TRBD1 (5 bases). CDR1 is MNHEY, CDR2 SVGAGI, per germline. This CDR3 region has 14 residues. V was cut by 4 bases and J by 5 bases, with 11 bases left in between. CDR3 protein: CASSFGRVTGELFF. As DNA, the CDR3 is TGTGCCAGCAGTTTTGGCAGGGTGACCGGGGAGCTGTTTTTT.

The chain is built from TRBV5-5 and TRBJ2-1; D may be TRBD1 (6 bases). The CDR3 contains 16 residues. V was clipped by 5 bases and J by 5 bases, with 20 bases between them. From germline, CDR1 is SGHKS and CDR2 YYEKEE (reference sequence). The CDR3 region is CASSFLLRTEDNEQFF. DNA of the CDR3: TGTGCCAGCAGTTTCCTCCTCCGGACAGAAGACAATGAGCAGTTCTTC.

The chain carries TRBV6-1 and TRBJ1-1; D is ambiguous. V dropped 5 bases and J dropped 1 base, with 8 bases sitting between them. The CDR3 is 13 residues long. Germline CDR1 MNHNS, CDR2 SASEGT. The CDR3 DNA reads TGTGCCAGCAGTCTTACAGAGAACACTGAAGCTTTCTTT. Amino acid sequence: CASSLTENTEAFF.

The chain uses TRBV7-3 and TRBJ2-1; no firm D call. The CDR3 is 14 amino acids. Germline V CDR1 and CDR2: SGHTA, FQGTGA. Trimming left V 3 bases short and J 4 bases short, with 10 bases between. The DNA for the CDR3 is TGTGCCAGCAGCTTCGGTGGTACTTACAATGAGCAGTTCTTC. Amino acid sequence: CASSFGGTYNEQFF.

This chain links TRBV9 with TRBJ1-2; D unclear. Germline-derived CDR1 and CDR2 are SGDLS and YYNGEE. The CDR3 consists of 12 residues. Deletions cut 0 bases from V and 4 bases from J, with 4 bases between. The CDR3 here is CASSVEPYGYTF. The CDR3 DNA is TGTGCCAGCAGCGTAGAGCCCTATGGCTACACCTTC.

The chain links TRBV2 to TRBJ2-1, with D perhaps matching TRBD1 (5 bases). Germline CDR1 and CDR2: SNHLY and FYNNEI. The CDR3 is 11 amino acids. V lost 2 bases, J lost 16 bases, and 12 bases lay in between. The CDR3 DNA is TGTGCCAGCAGTGAATTGTTGGGGCAATTCTTC. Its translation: CASSELLGQFF.

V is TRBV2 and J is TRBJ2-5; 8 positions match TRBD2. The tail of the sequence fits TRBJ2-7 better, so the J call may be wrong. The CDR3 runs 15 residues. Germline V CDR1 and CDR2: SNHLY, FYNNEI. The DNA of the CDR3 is TGTGCCAGCAGTGAATCGGAGCGGGGGCGGTCCGAGCAGTACTTC. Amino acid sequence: CASSESERGRSEQYF.